This T cell receptor beta chain was recovered during a study of cytomegalovirus exposure and HLA in healthy donors. Findings and caveats of the study: Cytomegalovirus status, reportedly, was diagnosed with high specificity and sensitivity by the classifier.

Germline V gives CDR1 SGHNT, CDR2 YYREEE (reference sequence). The CDR3 consists of 14 residues. J gave up 2 bases and V 4 bases, and 5 bases lay outside the gene matches. 60 Vbeta and 13 Jbeta primers were used in PCR. Sequencing used immunoSEQ multiplex PCR; TCRdb keeps in-frame clones, though not all of them. The profile shows some 200,000 clones, roughly 79% of them singletons. With regard to this clone: Its matching antigen is unknown.

This chain links TRBV5-4 with TRBJ2-7; 8 bases are shared with TRBD1. The TCR sequence derives from a woman in her twenties or thirties in good health and CMV-seropositive. Material: PBMCs. The CDR3 protein is CASSPDRGPYEQYF. The CDR3 DNA follows: TGTGCCAGCAGCCCAGACAGGGGCCCCTACGAGCAGTACTTC. Drawing the rest from reference TRBV5-4 and TRBJ2-7, the complete variable domain is ETGVTQSPTHLIKTRGQQVTLRCSSQSGHNTVSWYQQALGQGPQFIFQYYREEENGRGNFPPRFSGLQFPNYSSELNVNALELDDSALYLCASSPDRGPYEQYFGPGTRLTVT.